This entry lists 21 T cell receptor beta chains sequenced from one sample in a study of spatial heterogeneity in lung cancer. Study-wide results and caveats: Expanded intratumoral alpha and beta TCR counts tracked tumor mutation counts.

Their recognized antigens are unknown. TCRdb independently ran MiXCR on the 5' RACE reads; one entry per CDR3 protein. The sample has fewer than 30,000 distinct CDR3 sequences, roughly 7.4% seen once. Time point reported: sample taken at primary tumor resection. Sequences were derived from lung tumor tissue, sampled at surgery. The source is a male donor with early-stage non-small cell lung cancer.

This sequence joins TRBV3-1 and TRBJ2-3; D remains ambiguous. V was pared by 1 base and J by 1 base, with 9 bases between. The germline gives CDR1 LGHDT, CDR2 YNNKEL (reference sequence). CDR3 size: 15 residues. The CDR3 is CASSQAPRGTDTQYF. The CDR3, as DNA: TGTGCCAGCAGCCAAGCGCCACGGGGCACAGATACGCAGTATTTT.

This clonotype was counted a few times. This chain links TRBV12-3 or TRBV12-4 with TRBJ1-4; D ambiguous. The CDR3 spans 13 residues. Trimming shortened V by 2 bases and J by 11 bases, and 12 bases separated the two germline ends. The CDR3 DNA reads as TGTGCCAGCAGTTTAAATCAAGGGTCGAAACTGTTTTTT. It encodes CASSLNQGSKLFF.

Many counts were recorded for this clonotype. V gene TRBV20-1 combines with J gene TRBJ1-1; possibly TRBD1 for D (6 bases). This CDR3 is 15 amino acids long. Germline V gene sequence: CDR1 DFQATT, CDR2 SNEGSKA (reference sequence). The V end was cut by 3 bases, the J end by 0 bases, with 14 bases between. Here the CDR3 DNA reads TGCAGTGCTAGGGGGACAAATTGGTTGAACACTGAAGCTTTCTTT. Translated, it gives CSARGTNWLNTEAFF.

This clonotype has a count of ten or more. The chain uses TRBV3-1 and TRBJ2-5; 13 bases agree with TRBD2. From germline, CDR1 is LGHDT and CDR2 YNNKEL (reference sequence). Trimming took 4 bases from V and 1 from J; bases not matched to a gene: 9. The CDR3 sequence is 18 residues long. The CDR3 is CASSRRRTSGGSQETQYF. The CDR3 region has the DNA TGTGCCAGCAGCCGCAGACGGACTAGCGGGGGTTCCCAAGAGACCCAGTACTTC.

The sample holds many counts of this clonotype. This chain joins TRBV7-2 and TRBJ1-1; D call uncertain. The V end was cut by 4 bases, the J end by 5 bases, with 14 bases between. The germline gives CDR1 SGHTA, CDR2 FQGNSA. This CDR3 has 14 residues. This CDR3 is CASSSLAGRTEAFF. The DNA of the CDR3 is TGTGCCAGCAGCTCTCTAGCGGGTAGAACTGAAGCTTTCTTT.

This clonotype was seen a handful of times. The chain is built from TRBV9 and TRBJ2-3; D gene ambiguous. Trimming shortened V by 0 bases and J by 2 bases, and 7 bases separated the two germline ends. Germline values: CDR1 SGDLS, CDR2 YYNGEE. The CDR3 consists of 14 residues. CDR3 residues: CASSVAQYTDTQYF. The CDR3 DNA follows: TGTGCCAGCAGCGTAGCCCAATACACAGATACGCAGTATTTT.

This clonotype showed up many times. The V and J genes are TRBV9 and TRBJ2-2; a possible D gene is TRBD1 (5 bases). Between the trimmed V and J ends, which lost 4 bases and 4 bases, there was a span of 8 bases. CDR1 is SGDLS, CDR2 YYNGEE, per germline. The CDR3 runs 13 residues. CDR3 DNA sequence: TGTGCCAGCAGCTTCCAGGGCACCGGGGAGCTGTTTTTT. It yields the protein CASSFQGTGELFF.

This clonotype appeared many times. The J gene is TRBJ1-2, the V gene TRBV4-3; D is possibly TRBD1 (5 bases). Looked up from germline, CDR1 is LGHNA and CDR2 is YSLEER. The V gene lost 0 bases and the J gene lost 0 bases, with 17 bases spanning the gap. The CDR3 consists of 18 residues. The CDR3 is CASSQDWGRAYANYGYTF. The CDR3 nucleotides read TGCGCCAGCAGCCAAGATTGGGGCAGGGCATACGCTAACTATGGCTACACCTTC.

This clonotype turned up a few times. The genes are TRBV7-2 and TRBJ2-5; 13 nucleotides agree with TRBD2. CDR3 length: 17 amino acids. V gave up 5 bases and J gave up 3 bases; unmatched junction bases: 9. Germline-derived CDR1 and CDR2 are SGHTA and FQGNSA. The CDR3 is CASSKYVGLAGEETQYF. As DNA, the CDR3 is TGTGCCAGCAGCAAGTATGTCGGACTAGCGGGGGAAGAGACCCAGTACTTC.

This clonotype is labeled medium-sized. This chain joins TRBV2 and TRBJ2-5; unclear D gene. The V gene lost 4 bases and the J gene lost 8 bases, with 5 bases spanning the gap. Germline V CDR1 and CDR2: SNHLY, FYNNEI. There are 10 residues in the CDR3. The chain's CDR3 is CASSVTTQYF. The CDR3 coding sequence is TGTGCCAGCAGTGTGACTACCCAGTACTTC. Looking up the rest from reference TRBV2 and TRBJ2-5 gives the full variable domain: EPEVTQTPSHQVTQMGQEVILRCVPISNHLYFYWYRQILGQKVEFLVSFYNNEISEKSEIFDDQFSVERPDGSNFTLKIRSTKLEDSAMYFCASSVTTQYFGPGTRLLVL.

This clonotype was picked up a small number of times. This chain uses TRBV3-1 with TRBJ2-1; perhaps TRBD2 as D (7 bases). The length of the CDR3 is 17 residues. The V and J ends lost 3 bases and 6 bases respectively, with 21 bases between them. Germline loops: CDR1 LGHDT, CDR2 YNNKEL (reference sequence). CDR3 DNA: TGTGCCAGCAGCCAGGCTATAGCGAGGGGGGGCATCAATGAGCAGTTCTTC. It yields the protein CASSQAIARGGINEQFF.

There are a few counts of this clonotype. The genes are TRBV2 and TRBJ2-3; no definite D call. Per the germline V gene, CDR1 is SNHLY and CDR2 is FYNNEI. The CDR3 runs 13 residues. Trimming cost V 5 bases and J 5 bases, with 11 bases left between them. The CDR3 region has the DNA TGTGCCAGCAGTTTTCGATCGGGAGATACGCAGTATTTT. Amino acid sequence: CASSFRSGDTQYF.

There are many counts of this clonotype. In DNA, the CDR3 is TGTGCCAGCAGCTACCTAGCGGGGGAGGCGACCCAGTACTTC. This codes for CASSYLAGEATQYF. The chain is built from TRBV28 and TRBJ2-5, with TRBD2 matching 10 bases. This CDR3 is 14 amino acids long. With 6 bases clipped from V and 7 bases from J, the junction kept 8 bases outside the gene matches. CDR1 and CDR2 (germline): MDHEN, SYDVKM.

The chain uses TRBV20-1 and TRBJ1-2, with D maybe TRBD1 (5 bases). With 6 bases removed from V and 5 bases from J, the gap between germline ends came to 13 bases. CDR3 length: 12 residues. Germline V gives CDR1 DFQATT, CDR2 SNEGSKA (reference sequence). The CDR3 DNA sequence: TGCAGTGCCATCGACAGAGCGTATGGCTACACCTTC. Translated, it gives CSAIDRAYGYTF.

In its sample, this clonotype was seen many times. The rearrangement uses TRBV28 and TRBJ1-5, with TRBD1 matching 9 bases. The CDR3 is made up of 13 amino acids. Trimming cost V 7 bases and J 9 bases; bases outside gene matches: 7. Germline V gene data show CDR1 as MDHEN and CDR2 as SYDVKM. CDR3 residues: CASKQGAVVPQHF. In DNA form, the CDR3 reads TGTGCCAGCAAACAGGGGGCTGTCGTGCCCCAGCATTTT.

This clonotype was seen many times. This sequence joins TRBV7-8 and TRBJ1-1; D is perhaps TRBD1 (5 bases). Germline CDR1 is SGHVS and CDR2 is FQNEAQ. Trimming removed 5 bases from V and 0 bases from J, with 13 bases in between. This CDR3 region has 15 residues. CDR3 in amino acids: CASSPRQRMNTEAFF. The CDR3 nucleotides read TGTGCCAGCAGCCCCCGACAGCGTATGAACACTGAAGCTTTCTTT. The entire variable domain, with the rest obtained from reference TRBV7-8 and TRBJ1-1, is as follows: GAGVSQSPRYKVAKRGQDVALRCDPISGHVSLFWYQQALGQGPEFLTYFQNEAQLDKSGLPSDRFFAERPEGSVSTLKIQRTQQEDSAVYLCASSPRQRMNTEAFFGQGTRLTVV.

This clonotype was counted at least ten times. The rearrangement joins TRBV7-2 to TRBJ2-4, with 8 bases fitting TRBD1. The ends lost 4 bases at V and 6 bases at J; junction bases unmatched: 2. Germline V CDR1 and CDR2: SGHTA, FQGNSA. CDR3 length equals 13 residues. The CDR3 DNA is TGTGCCAGCAGCTCCGGGACAGGAAACATTCAGTACTTC. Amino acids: CASSSGTGNIQYF.

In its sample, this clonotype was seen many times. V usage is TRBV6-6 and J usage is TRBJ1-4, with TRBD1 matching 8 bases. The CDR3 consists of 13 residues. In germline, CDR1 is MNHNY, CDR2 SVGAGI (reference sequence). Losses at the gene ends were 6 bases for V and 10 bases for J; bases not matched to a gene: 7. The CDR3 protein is CASSPLQGVKLFF. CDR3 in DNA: TGTGCCAGCAGCCCACTACAGGGGGTAAAACTGTTTTTT.

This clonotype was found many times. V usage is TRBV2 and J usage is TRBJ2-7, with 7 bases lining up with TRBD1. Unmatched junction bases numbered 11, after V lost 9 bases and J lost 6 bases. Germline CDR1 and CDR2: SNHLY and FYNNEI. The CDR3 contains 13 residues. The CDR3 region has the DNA TGTGCCAGTACTTTCACAGGGGCCAGCGAGCAGTACTTC. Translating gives CASTFTGASEQYF.

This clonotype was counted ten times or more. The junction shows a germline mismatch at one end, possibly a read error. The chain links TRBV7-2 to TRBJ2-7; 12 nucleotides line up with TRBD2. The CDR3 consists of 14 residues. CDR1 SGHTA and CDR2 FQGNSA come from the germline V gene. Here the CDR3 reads CASSLAGGPYEQYF. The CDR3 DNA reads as TGTGCCAGCAGCCTAGCGGGGGGGCCCTACGAGCAGTACTTC.

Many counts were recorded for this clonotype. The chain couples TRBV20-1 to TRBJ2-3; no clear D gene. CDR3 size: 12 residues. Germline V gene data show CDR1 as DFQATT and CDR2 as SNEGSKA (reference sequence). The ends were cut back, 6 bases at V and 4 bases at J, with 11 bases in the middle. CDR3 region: CSAVDRADTQYF. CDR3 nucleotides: TGCAGTGCCGTAGATAGGGCAGATACGCAGTATTTT.